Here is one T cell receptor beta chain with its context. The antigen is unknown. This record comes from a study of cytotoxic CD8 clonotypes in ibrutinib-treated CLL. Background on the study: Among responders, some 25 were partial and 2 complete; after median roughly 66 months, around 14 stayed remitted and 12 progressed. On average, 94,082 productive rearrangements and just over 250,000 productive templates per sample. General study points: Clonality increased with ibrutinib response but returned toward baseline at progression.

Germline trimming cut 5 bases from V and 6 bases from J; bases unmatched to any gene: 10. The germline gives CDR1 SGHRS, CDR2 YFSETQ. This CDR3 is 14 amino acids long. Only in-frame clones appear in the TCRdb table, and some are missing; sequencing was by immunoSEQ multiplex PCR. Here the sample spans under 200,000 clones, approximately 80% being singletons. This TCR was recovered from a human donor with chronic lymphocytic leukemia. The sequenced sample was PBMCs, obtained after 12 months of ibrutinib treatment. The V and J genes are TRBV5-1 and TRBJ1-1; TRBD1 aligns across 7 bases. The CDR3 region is CASSFRQGESEAFF. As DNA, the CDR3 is TGCGCCAGCAGTTTCAGACAGGGTGAATCTGAAGCTTTCTTT.